One TCR beta chain is described in this entry. Germline loops: CDR1 SGHVS, CDR2 FNYEAQ. CDR3 length: 16 amino acids. The ends lost 1 base at V and 4 bases at J; junction bases unmatched: 7. This table comes from immunoSEQ multiplex PCR, and its TCRdb copy is limited to in-frame clones, with some not included. Of roughly 170,000 clones in the sample, roughly 94% are singletons; the top ten hold 1.6%. The sample belongs to a study of T cell responses to AZD1222 COVID-19 vaccine. The sample was peripheral blood, taken 28 days after the second AZD1222 dose. The chain joins TRBV7-6 to TRBJ2-5, with 9 bases fitting TRBD2. The sequence came from an adult who received the AZD1222 COVID-19 vaccine. The chain's CDR3 is CASSLDGGGASETQYF. The CDR3 DNA sequence: TGTGCCAGCAGCTTAGATGGCGGGGGGGCGTCAGAGACCCAGTACTTC.